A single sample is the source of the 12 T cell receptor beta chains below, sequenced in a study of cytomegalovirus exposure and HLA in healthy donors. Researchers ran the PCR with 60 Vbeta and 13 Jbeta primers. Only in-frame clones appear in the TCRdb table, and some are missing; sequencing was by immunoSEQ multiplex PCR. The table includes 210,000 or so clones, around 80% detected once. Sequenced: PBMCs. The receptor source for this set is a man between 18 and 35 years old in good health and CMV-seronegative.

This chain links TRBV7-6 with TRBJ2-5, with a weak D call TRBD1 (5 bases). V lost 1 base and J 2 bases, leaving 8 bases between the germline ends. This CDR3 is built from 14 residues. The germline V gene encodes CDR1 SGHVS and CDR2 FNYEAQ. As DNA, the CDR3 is TGTGCCAGCAGCTTAGTCAGGGAACAAGAGACCCAGTACTTC. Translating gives CASSLVREQETQYF.

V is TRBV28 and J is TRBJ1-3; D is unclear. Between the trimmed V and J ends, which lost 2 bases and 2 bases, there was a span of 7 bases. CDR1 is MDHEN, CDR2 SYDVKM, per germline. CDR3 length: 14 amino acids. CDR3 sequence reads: CASSLRQAGNTIYF. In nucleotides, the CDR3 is TGTGCCAGCAGTTTACGGCAGGCTGGAAACACCATATATTTT. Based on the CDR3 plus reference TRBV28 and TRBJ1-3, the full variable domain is DVKVTQSSRYLVKRTGEKVFLECVQDMDHENMFWYRQDPGLGLRLIYFSYDVKMKEKGDIPEGYSVSREKKERFSLILESASTNQTSMYLCASSLRQAGNTIYFGEGSWLTVV.

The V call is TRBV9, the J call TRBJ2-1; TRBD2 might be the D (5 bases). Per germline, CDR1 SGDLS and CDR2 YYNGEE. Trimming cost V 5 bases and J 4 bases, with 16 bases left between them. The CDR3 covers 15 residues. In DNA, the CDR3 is TGTGCCAGCAGTATGAGTGGGAGTGGGTACAATGAGCAGTTCTTC. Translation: CASSMSGSGYNEQFF. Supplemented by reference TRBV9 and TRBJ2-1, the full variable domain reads DSGVTQTPKHLITATGQRVTLRCSPRSGDLSVYWYQQSLDQGLQFLIQYYNGEERAKGNILERFSAQQFPDLHSELNLSSLELGDSALYFCASSMSGSGYNEQFFGPGTRLTVL.

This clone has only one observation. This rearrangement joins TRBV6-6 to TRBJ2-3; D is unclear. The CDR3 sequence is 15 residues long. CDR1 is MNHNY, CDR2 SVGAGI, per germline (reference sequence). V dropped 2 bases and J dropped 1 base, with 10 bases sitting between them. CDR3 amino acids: CASSYGQHRTDTQYF. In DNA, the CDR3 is TGTGCCAGCAGTTACGGGCAGCACCGCACAGATACGCAGTATTTT.

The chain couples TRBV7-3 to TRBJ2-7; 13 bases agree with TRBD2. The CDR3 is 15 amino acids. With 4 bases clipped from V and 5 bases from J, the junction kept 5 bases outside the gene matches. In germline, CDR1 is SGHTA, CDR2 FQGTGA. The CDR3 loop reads CASSSGLAGAHEQYF. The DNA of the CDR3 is TGTGCCAGCAGCTCCGGACTAGCGGGAGCCCACGAGCAGTACTTC.

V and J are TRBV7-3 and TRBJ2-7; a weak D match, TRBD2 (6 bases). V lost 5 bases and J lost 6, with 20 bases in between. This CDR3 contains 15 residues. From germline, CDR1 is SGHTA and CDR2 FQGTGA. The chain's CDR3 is CASSPLPGASGEQYF. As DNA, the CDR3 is TGTGCCAGCAGCCCCCTACCGGGAGCATCAGGCGAGCAGTACTTC.

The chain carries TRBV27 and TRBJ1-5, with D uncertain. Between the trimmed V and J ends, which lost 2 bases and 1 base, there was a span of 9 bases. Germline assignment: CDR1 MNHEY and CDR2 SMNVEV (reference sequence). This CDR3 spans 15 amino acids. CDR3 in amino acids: CASSLTHGSNQPQHF. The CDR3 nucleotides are TGTGCCAGCAGTTTAACACATGGCAGCAATCAGCCCCAGCATTTT.

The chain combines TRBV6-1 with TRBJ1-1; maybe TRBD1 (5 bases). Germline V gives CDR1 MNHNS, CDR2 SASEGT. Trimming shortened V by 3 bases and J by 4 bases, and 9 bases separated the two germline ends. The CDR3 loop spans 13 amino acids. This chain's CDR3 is CASSDDRGTEAFF. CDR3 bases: TGTGCCAGCAGTGACGATAGGGGCACTGAAGCTTTCTTT.

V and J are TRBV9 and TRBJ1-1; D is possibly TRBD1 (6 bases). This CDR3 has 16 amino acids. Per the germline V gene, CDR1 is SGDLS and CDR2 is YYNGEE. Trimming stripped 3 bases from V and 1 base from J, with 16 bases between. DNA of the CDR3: TGTGCCAGCAGCGAAAACAGGGAATCGGGGAACACTGAAGCTTTCTTT. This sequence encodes CASSENRESGNTEAFF.

CDR3 sequence reads: CASSVQSGGPLHF. The CDR3 nucleotides read TGTGCCAGCAGTGTTCAATCGGGTGGACCCCTCCACTTT. This sequence joins TRBV27 and TRBJ1-6, with D hard to call. This CDR3 is 13 amino acids long. CDR1 MNHEY and CDR2 SMNVEV come from the germline V gene (reference sequence). V shed 5 bases and J shed 12 bases, with 14 bases lying between them.

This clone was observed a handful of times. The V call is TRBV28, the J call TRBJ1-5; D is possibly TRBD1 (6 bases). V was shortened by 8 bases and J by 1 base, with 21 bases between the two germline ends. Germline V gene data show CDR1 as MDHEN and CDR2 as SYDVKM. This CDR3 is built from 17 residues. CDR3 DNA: TGTGCCAGCTGGACAGCGGGGGCATGGGGGAGCAATCAGCCCCAGCATTTT. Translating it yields CASWTAGAWGSNQPQHF. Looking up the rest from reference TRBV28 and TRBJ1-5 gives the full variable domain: DVKVTQSSRYLVKRTGEKVFLECVQDMDHENMFWYRQDPGLGLRLIYFSYDVKMKEKGDIPEGYSVSREKKERFSLILESASTNQTSMYLCASWTAGAWGSNQPQHFGDGTRLSIL.

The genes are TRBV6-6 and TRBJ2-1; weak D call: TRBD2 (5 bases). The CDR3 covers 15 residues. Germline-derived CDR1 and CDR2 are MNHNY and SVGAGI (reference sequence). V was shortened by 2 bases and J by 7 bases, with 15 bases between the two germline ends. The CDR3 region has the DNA TGTGCCAGCAGTTACGACGCGGGTTTAAGGAATGAGCAGTTCTTC. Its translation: CASSYDAGLRNEQFF.